This TCR beta chain was profiled in a study of T cell repertoires in cytomegalovirus infection. The ends were cut back, 1 base at V and 3 bases at J, with 18 bases in the middle. The CDR3 loop spans 17 amino acids. CDR1 is LGHDT, CDR2 YNNKEL, per germline (reference sequence). MiXCR, run by TCRdb on the reads, gives a single entry per CDR3 protein. In the table there are 57,000 or so distinct CDR3 sequences, around 33% of which are singletons. On this clonotype itself: Its antigen is not identified.

The specimen was PBMCs, sequenced either directly or after in vitro stimulation (not recorded which). The J gene is TRBJ2-5, the V gene TRBV3-1, with a weak D call TRBD2 (5 bases). This TCR was recovered from a human donor in good health (CMV status not recorded). Some clones in this sample may be carry-over from other donors' samples. CDR3 coding DNA: TGTGCCAGCAGCCAAGCTTTTAGAAGGTCGGGAAAAGAGACCCAGTACTTC. As protein: CASSQAFRRSGKETQYF.